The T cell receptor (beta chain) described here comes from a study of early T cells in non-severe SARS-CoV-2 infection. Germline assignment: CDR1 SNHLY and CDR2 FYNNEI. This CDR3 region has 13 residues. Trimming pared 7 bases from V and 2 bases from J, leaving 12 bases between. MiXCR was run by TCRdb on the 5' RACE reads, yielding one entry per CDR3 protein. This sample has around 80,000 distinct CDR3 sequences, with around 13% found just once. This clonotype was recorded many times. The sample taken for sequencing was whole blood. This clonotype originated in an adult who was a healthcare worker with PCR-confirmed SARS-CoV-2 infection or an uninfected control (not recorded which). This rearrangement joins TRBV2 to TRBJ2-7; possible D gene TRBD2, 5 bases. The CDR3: CASNGIGTYEQYF. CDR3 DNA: TGTGCCAGCAACGGGATAGGAACCTACGAGCAGTACTTC.